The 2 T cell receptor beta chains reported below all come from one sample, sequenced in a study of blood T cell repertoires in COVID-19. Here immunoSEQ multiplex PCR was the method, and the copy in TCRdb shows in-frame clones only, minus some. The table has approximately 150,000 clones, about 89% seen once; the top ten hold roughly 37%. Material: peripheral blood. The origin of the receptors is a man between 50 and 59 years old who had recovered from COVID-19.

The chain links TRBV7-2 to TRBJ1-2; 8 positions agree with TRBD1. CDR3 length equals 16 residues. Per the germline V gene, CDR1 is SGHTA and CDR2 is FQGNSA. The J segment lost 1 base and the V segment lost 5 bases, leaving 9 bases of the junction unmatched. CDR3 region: CASSPPRGLGNYGYTF. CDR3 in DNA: TGTGCCAGCAGCCCTCCCAGGGGGCTTGGTAACTATGGCTACACCTTC.

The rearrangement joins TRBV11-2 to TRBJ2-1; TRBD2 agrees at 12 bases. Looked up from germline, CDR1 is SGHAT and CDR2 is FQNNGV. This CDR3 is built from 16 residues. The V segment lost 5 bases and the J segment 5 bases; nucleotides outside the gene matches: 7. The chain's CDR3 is CASSLNLAGGNNEQFF. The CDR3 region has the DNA TGTGCCAGCAGCCTTAATCTAGCGGGGGGGAACAATGAGCAGTTCTTC.